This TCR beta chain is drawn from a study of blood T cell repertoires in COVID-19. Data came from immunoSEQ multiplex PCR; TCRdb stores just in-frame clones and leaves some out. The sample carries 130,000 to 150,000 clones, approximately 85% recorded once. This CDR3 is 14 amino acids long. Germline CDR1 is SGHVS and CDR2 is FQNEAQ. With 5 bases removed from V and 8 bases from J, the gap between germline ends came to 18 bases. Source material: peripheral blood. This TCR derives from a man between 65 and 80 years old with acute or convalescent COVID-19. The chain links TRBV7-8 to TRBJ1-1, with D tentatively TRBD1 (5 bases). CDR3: CASSPQVGGVEAFF. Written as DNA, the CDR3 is TGTGCCAGCAGCCCCCAAGTCGGAGGGGTGGAAGCTTTCTTT. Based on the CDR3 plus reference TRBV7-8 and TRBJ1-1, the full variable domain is GAGVSQSPRYKVAKRGQDVALRCDPISGHVSLFWYQQALGQGPEFLTYFQNEAQLDKSGLPSDRFFAERPEGSVSTLKIQRTQQEDSAVYLCASSPQVGGVEAFFGQGTRLTVV.